The rows below give T cell receptor beta chains drawn from one sample of a study of cytomegalovirus exposure and HLA in healthy donors. Only in-frame clones appear in the TCRdb table, and some are missing; sequencing was by immunoSEQ multiplex PCR. In the table there are around 82,000 clones, 78% of which are singletons. The source material was PBMCs. The source is a male donor in good health and CMV-seropositive. The CDR3 runs from the conserved cysteine through the conserved F or W. Fields, in order: J gene, clone size, V gene, D gene, CDR3 DNA, CDR3 protein. A D gene is named only where the DNA matches it firmly. Some rows mark clone size as missing; the rest say once, few, many or name a class of expanded clone.

J: TRBJ1-3
size: few
V: TRBV6-5
D: -
DNA: TGTGCCAGCATGGCCCAAGGAAACACCATATATTTT
CDR3: CASMAQGNTIYF

J: TRBJ2-5
size: -
V: TRBV7-2
D: -
DNA: TGTGCCAGCAGCTTAGGACTCCACCAAGAGACCCAGTACTTC
CDR3: CASSLGLHQETQYF

J: TRBJ1-2
size: once
V: TRBV6-1
D: -
DNA: TGTGCCAGCAGTGAAGCGGAGGACAGACAATCTGAGTATGGCTACACCTTC
CDR3: CASSEAEDRQSEYGYTF

J: TRBJ1-1
size: -
V: TRBV5-1
D: TRBD1
DNA: TGCGCCAGCAACCTTCAGGGGGACACTGAAGCTTTCTTT
CDR3: CASNLQGDTEAFF

J: TRBJ2-7
size: -
V: TRBV6-5
D: -
DNA: TGTGCCAGCAGTACAGAAGGACTCTCCTCCTACGAGCAGTACTTC
CDR3: CASSTEGLSSYEQYF

J: TRBJ2-5
size: -
V: TRBV27
D: TRBD1
DNA: TGTGCCAGCAGGGGGACAGTCCAAGAGACCCAGTACTTC
CDR3: CASRGTVQETQYF

J: TRBJ1-1
size: -
V: TRBV10-3
D: TRBD1
DNA: TGTGCCATCAGAACGACAGGGTCCGCGAACACTGAAGCTTTCTTT
CDR3: CAIRTTGSANTEAFF

J: TRBJ1-5
size: -
V: TRBV19
D: -
DNA: TGTGCCAGTAGAGGAATTCGACAGGTTAGCAATCAGCCCCAGCATTTT
CDR3: CASRGIRQVSNQPQHF

J: TRBJ2-1
size: -
V: TRBV7-3
D: TRBD1
DNA: TGTGCCAGCAGCTTTGGGGACAGGGACAATGAGCAGTTCTTC
CDR3: CASSFGDRDNEQFF

J: TRBJ1-2
size: -
V: TRBV7-2
D: -
DNA: TGTGCCAGCCCTGGGCGGGCGGTGGGTAACTATGGCTACACCTTC
CDR3: CASPGRAVGNYGYTF

J: TRBJ1-5
size: few
V: TRBV18
D: TRBD1
DNA: TGTGCCAGCTCAGCGGGACAGCAGACTCAGCCCCAGCATTTT
CDR3: CASSAGQQTQPQHF

J: TRBJ1-5
size: -
V: TRBV4-2
D: -
DNA: TGTGCCAGCAGCCAAGGTTTAGGAGATATCAATCAGCCCCAGCATTTT
CDR3: CASSQGLGDINQPQHF

J: TRBJ2-5
size: -
V: TRBV9
D: TRBD2
DNA: TGTGCCAGCAGCGTAGCCCGGGGGGGAGGAGAGACCCAGTACTTC
CDR3: CASSVARGGGETQYF

J: TRBJ2-2
size: -
V: TRBV5-1
D: TRBD2
DNA: TGCGCCAGCAGCCCCGGCGGGGGGGCGAGTACCGGGGAGCTGTTTTTT
CDR3: CASSPGGGASTGELFF

J: TRBJ2-7
size: -
V: TRBV7-8
D: -
DNA: TGTGCCAGCAGCTCCGACAGTCACGAGCAGTACTTC
CDR3: CASSSDSHEQYF

J: TRBJ1-4
size: -
V: TRBV10-3
D: TRBD1
DNA: TGTGCCATCAGTGATTTGGACAGGGGGGATGAAAAACTGTTTTTT
CDR3: CAISDLDRGDEKLFF

J: TRBJ1-1
size: -
V: TRBV5-1
D: TRBD1
DNA: TGCGCCAGCAGCTTGGGACAGGGCGCCACTGAAGCTTTCTTT
CDR3: CASSLGQGATEAFF

J: TRBJ2-1
size: -
V: TRBV10-3
D: TRBD2
DNA: TGTGCCATCAGTGAGTTGACTAGCGGGCGAAATGAGCAGTTCTTC
CDR3: CAISELTSGRNEQFF

J: TRBJ2-7
size: once
V: TRBV6-4
D: -
DNA: TGTGCCAGCGAAGGGGGTAGCTCCTACGAGCAGTACTTC
CDR3: CASEGGSSYEQYF

J: TRBJ2-3
size: -
V: TRBV6-6
D: TRBD2
DNA: TGTGCCAGCATGATTCTAGCGGGGGAGGGGGATACGCAGTATTTT
CDR3: CASMILAGEGDTQYF

J: TRBJ2-7
size: -
V: TRBV9
D: TRBD2
DNA: TGTGCCAGCAGCGGGGGAGGCGGGAGTGTACTCGAGCAGTACTTC
CDR3: CASSGGGGSVLEQYF

J: TRBJ1-5
size: -
V: TRBV9
D: -
DNA: TGTGCCAGCAGCCAGGGGAATGGGAATCAGCCCCAGCATTTT
CDR3: CASSQGNGNQPQHF

J: TRBJ2-7
size: once
V: TRBV7-2
D: TRBD2
DNA: TGTGCCAGCAGCTTATTTGTGCGGACTAGCGAGAACTACGAGCAGTACTTC
CDR3: CASSLFVRTSENYEQYF

J: TRBJ2-1
size: -
V: TRBV10-3
D: TRBD2
DNA: TGTGCCATCAGTGGGTGGGAGGGGACGAATGAGCAGTTCTTC
CDR3: CAISGWEGTNEQFF

J: TRBJ1-3
size: few
V: TRBV6-1
D: TRBD1
DNA: TGTGCCAGCAGTGGACAGGGCGGAAACACCATATATTTT
CDR3: CASSGQGGNTIYF

J: TRBJ1-5
size: -
V: TRBV7-2
D: -
DNA: TGTGCCAGCAGCTTAGACTACAATCAGCCCCAGCATTTT
CDR3: CASSLDYNQPQHF

J: TRBJ2-2
size: once
V: TRBV4-1
D: TRBD2
DNA: TGCGCCAGCCGTCAGGGCGGGGGGGCCCTTGCCACCGGGGAGCTGTTTTTT
CDR3: CASRQGGGALATGELFF

J: TRBJ2-7
size: -
V: TRBV15
D: TRBD2
DNA: TGTGCCACCAGCAGAGATTATAAGGGTATCAAGCGGGAGAACTACGAGCAGTACTTC
CDR3: CATSRDYKGIKRENYEQYF

J: TRBJ1-3
size: -
V: TRBV21-1
D: -
DNA: TGTGCCAGCGCAAGGACAGCATCCCTGATATTCTCTGGAAACACCATATATTTT
CDR3: CASARTASLIFSGNTIYF

J: TRBJ2-1
size: -
V: TRBV13
D: -
DNA: TGTGCCAGCAGCCCTACGCACAGGCAATACAATGAGCAGTTCTTC
CDR3: CASSPTHRQYNEQFF

J: TRBJ1-5
size: -
V: TRBV15
D: -
DNA: TGTGCCACCAGCAGAGGGTCGGAGGGTAATCAGCCCCAGCATTTT
CDR3: CATSRGSEGNQPQHF

J: TRBJ2-1
size: -
V: TRBV6-4
D: -
DNA: TGTGCCAGCAGTGACTACTCTCGGCTAGGGAGGAGGTATGAGCAGTTCTTC
CDR3: CASSDYSRLGRRYEQFF

J: TRBJ1-6
size: once
V: TRBV28
D: TRBD1
DNA: TGTGCCAGCAGTTTAGGACAGGGGCTTTCACCCCTCCACTTT
CDR3: CASSLGQGLSPLHF

J: TRBJ1-2
size: few
V: TRBV6-6
D: -
DNA: TGTGCCAGCACTCGCCTCGAGGAGCGTTATGGCTACACCTTC
CDR3: CASTRLEERYGYTF

J: TRBJ1-2
size: few
V: TRBV5-6
D: -
DNA: TGTGCCAGCAGCTTGGTTACAGGGTCCTATGGCTACACCTTC
CDR3: CASSLVTGSYGYTF

J: TRBJ1-5
size: -
V: TRBV30
D: -
DNA: TGTGCCTGGAGTGTGACAGGTAGTCAGCCCCAGCATTTT
CDR3: CAWSVTGSQPQHF

J: TRBJ1-1
size: few
V: TRBV5-4
D: -
DNA: TGTGCCAGCAGCTTGCAAGGTACAGGAGAAGCTTTCTTT
CDR3: CASSLQGTGEAFF

J: TRBJ1-4
size: few
V: TRBV5-4
D: TRBD1
DNA: TGTGCCAGCAGCCGGGCGGACAGGGCGGATGAAAAACTGTTTTTT
CDR3: CASSRADRADEKLFF

J: TRBJ2-7
size: -
V: TRBV15
D: -
DNA: TGTGCCACCAGCAGAGGTCGTGGCGGAACCTACGAGCAGTACTTC
CDR3: CATSRGRGGTYEQYF

J: TRBJ2-1
size: -
V: TRBV7-9
D: -
DNA: TGTGCCAGCAGTCCCCCCGCGGCGAATGAGCAGTTCTTC
CDR3: CASSPPAANEQFF

J: TRBJ1-5
size: once
V: TRBV5-1
D: -
DNA: TGCGCCAGCAGCTTGGGGGCCGGCCAGCCCCAGCATTTT
CDR3: CASSLGAGQPQHF

J: TRBJ1-4
size: -
V: TRBV13
D: -
DNA: TGTGCCAGCAGCCCCGAAAGATACAGGGCTTCCTCCAATGAAAAACTGTTTTTT
CDR3: CASSPERYRASSNEKLFF

J: TRBJ2-7
size: -
V: TRBV5-4
D: TRBD1
DNA: TGTGCCAGCAGCCACAGGGGGCAGTCCTCCTACGAGCAGTACTTC
CDR3: CASSHRGQSSYEQYF

J: TRBJ1-6
size: -
V: TRBV6-5
D: TRBD1
DNA: TGTGCCAGCAGCCGGGACAGGGAAAATTCACCCCTCCACTTT
CDR3: CASSRDRENSPLHF

J: TRBJ2-3
size: -
V: TRBV6-6
D: TRBD1
DNA: TGTGCCAGCAACCCTCGGACAGGGTTGGGTACGCAGTATTTT
CDR3: CASNPRTGLGTQYF

J: TRBJ2-7
size: -
V: TRBV5-1
D: TRBD2
DNA: TGCGCCAGCAGCCTCGGGACTAGCGGCGAGCAGTACTTC
CDR3: CASSLGTSGEQYF

J: TRBJ2-1
size: -
V: TRBV6-5
D: -
DNA: TGTGCCAGCAGTTACGCCTTGGGGCAGGACAATGAGCAGTTCTTC
CDR3: CASSYALGQDNEQFF

J: TRBJ2-1
size: -
V: TRBV5-1
D: TRBD2
DNA: TGCGCCAGCAGCGCGGGGTCGGCTAGCGGGGGAAATGAGCAGTTCTTC
CDR3: CASSAGSASGGNEQFF

J: TRBJ2-7
size: -
V: TRBV6-1
D: -
DNA: TGTGCCAGCAGTGACTACGAGCAGTACTTC
CDR3: CASSDYEQYF